Sequencing of this T cell receptor (beta chain) was carried out in a study of blood T cell repertoires in COVID-19. Study-level information: Sites across the United States, Italy and Spain contributed samples from acute and convalescent COVID-19.

V dropped 0 bases and J dropped 9 bases, with 10 bases sitting between them. The length of the CDR3 is 14 residues. Germline assignment: CDR1 SGDLS and CDR2 YYNGEE. Profiling relied on immunoSEQ multiplex PCR, and the TCRdb table lists in-frame clones only, not all of them. The sample yields around 110,000 clones, 86% seen once. This clone was recorded a few times. This receptor was obtained from a man aged 35-49 years with acute or convalescent COVID-19. Sequencing used peripheral blood. The chain employs TRBV9 and TRBJ1-6; the D is unclear. The CDR3 coding sequence is TGTGCCAGCAGCGTAGTTGCGGGAGGTTCACCCCTCCACTTT. Amino acids: CASSVVAGGSPLHF.